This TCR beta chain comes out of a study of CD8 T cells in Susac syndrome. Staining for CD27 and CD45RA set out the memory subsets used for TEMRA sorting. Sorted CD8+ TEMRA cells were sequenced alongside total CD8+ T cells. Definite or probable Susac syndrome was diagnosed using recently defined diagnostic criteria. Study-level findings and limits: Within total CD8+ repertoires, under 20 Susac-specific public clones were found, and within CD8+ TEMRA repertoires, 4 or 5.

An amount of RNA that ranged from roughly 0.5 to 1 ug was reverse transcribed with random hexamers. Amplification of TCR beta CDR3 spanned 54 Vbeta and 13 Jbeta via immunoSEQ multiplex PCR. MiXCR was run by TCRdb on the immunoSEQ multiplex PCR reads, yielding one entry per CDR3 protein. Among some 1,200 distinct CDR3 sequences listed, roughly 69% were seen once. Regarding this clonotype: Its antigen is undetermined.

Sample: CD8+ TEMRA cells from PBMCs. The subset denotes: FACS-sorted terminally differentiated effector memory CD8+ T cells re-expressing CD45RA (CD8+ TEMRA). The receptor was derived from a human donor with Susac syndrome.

As DNA, the CDR3 is TGTGCCCCAAAGCGGGGGCGGGAGACCCAGTACTTC. It translates to CAPKRGRETQYF. V gene TRBV19 combines with J gene TRBJ2-5; TRBD2 matches 8 bases. V shed 11 bases and J 5 bases; nucleotides not matched to a gene: 7. CDR3 size: 12 residues. CDR1 LNHDA and CDR2 SQIVND come from the germline V gene (reference sequence).